Following are 22 T cell receptor beta chains from one sample sequenced in a study of breast tumors, draining lymph nodes, adjacent tissues. One entry per CDR3 protein, called by TCRdb with MiXCR from the multiplex PCR reads. The data hold 66,000 or so distinct CDR3 sequences, with approximately 47% observed a single time. The sample was breast tumor tissue. Source of these receptors: a female donor with breast cancer. Some clones in this sample may be carry-over from other donors' samples.

This clonotype came up many times. The chain employs TRBV12-3 or TRBV12-4 and TRBJ2-2, with a tentative D call TRBD2 (5 bases). The V gene lost 7 bases and the J gene lost 2 bases, with 17 bases spanning the gap. CDR3 length equals 16 residues. The CDR3 here is CASTLRWTGNTGELFF. DNA of the CDR3: TGTGCCAGCACCCTACGCTGGACGGGAAACACCGGGGAGCTGTTTTTT.

The J gene is TRBJ1-4, the V gene TRBV5-1; D ambiguous. The length of the CDR3 is 14 residues. Germline assignment: CDR1 SGHRS and CDR2 YFSETQ. V dropped 4 bases and J dropped 8 bases, with 15 bases sitting between them. DNA for the CDR3: TGCGCCAGCAGCATCGGTCCAACGGGCGAAAAACTGTTTTTT. Its translation: CASSIGPTGEKLFF.

Concerning this clonotype itself: The CDR3 ends on some other residue instead of the conserved phenylalanine or tryptophan, so this is likely a read error. V gene TRBV20-1 combines with J gene TRBJ1-5; TRBD1 might be the D (5 bases). V dropped 0 bases and J dropped 6 bases, with 18 bases sitting between them. The CDR3 has 16 amino acids. CDR1 and CDR2 (germline): DFQATT, SNEGSKA (reference sequence). In nucleotides, the CDR3 is TGCAGTGCTAGAGATGCGGGTGGCAGGGCCGGTCAGCCCCAGCATGGT. Residues: CSARDAGGRAGQPQHG.

This chain links TRBV5-8 with TRBJ2-7; unclear D gene. V shed 3 bases and J shed 3 bases, with 10 bases lying between them. Germline V lookup: CDR1 SGHTS, CDR2 YDEGEE. This CDR3 has 13 residues. The CDR3 protein is CASSSSRGYEQYF. CDR3 nucleotides: TGTGCCAGCAGCTCATCACGAGGCTACGAGCAGTACTTC.

The rearrangement links TRBV12-3 or TRBV12-4 to TRBJ1-1; the D is unclear. The CDR3 has 14 residues. The V and J ends lost 5 bases and 2 bases respectively, with 12 bases between them. The CDR3: CASSALEDNTEAFF. The DNA for the CDR3 is TGTGCCAGCAGTGCATTAGAGGATAACACTGAAGCTTTCTTT.

Turning to this clonotype: The germline gene is not matched at one end of the junction; a read error may be the cause. V is TRBV29-1 and J is TRBJ2-2, with 7 nucleotides matching TRBD2. Germline V gene lookup returns CDR1 SQVTM and CDR2 ANQGSEA. The CDR3 covers 16 residues. The CDR3 DNA follows: TGCTGCGTTTGTGGGGTGCGCGGGAGTGGAACCGGGGAGCTGTTTTTT. This gives the protein CCVCGVRGSGTGELFF.

Comments on this clonotype: At one end, the junction sequence differs from germline, possibly due to a read error. The V gene is TRBV12-3 or TRBV12-4, the J gene TRBJ2-2, with a weak D call TRBD2 (6 bases). This CDR3 is 13 amino acids long. This chain's CDR3 is CASTKPSAGGLFF. CDR3 DNA: TGTGCCAGCACAAAGCCCTCCGCCGGGGGGCTGTTTTTT.

With respect to this clonotype: The junction departs from germline at one end; a sequencing error may be responsible. The CDR3 spells CASSIWSSNEQLF. CDR3 nucleotides: TGTGCCAGTAGTATATGGTCGTCGAATGAGCAGCTCTTC. V usage is TRBV19 and J usage is TRBJ2-1; no clear D. Germline CDR1 is LNHDA and CDR2 is SQIVND (reference sequence). This CDR3 has 13 amino acids.

The chain has TRBV28 and TRBJ1-3; unclear D gene. The V gene lost 8 bases and the J gene lost 0 bases, with 11 bases spanning the gap. The CDR3 has 14 amino acids. Germline CDR1 reads MDHEN; CDR2 reads SYDVKM. This chain's CDR3 is CASGRLPSGNTIYF. As DNA, the CDR3 is TGTGCCAGCGGAAGACTGCCCTCTGGAAACACCATATATTTT.

This clonotype was found many times. This rearrangement joins TRBV6-5 to TRBJ1-2; no reliable D call. CDR3 size: 12 residues. Trimming stripped 7 bases from V and 1 base from J, with 7 bases between. The V gene's germline CDR1 is MNHEY and CDR2 SVGAGI. The CDR3 here is CASMRINYGYTF. The CDR3 DNA follows: TGTGCCAGCATGAGGATTAACTATGGCTACACCTTC.

With respect to this clonotype: Relative to the germline gene, one junction end is altered; a read error may explain this. The chain employs TRBV7-4 and TRBJ1-2; the D is unclear. CDR3 length: 15 residues. Germline-derived CDR1 and CDR2 are SGHVT and SQSDAQ. CDR3 coding DNA: TGTGCCAGCAGCTTAGGACCCCTACCCCACTATGGCTACCCCTTC. It codes for CASSLGPLPHYGYPF.

Comments on this clonotype: At one end, the junction sequence differs from germline, possibly due to a read error. The chain is built from TRBV5-1 and TRBJ2-3, with TRBD2 identical over 10 bases. Germline V gives CDR1 SGHRS, CDR2 YFSETQ. CDR3 length: 17 amino acids. The CDR3 loop is CTSSRIYLAGDPDTQYF. The CDR3 nucleotides read TGCACCAGCAGTCGTATCTATCTAGCGGGAGACCCAGATACGCAGTATTTT.

As regards this clonotype: A much bigger clone sits one base away, suggesting this may be a read error. The V call is TRBV6-4, the J call TRBJ2-1; 9 bases fit TRBD2. CDR1 MRHNA and CDR2 SNTAGT come from the germline V gene. The CDR3 has 16 amino acids. CDR3 bases: TGTGCCAGCAGTCACTCACGACTAGCGGATTACAATGAGCAGTTCTTC. This translates into CASSHSRLADYNEQFF.

This clonotype came up once. A clone one base away is much larger, so this may be a read error. Given the absence of the conserved phenylalanine or tryptophan at the CDR3 end, a read error is likely. The rearrangement joins TRBV5-1 to TRBJ2-5; 9 positions match TRBD1. CDR1 and CDR2 (germline): SGHRS, YFSETQ. This CDR3 has 16 amino acids. V dropped 1 base and J dropped 5; count of bases not matched to a gene: 9. The CDR3 protein is CASSLFTGGLVETQYL. The CDR3 DNA sequence: TGCGCCAGCAGCTTGTTCACAGGGGGCTTAGTTGAGACCCAGTACCTC.

This clonotype was counted only a few times. The chain joins TRBV12-3 or TRBV12-4 to TRBJ2-5; TRBD2 might be the D (7 bases). CDR3 length: 15 amino acids. Trimming took off 3 bases at V and 1 base at J, with 12 bases between the two ends. DNA for the CDR3: TGTGCCAGCAGTTTCTCCGGGGGGCGCCAAGAGACCCAGTACTTC. Residues: CASSFSGGRQETQYF.

As concerns this clonotype: At one boundary the junction diverges from the germline segment, which might be a read error. The J gene is TRBJ1-3, the V gene TRBV20-1, with D possibly matching TRBD1 (6 bases). The CDR3 runs to 15 residues. From germline, CDR1 is DFQATT and CDR2 SNEGSKA (reference sequence). The CDR3 DNA reads as TGCAGTGCTAGGGGTTCAGGGGCAGCGGGAACCACCATATATTTT. Its protein is CSARGSGAAGTTIYF.

There are many counts of this clonotype. The CDR3 protein is CASSQVGRRQETQYF. The CDR3 DNA follows: TGTGCCAGCAGCCAAGTAGGTAGGCGTCAAGAGACCCAGTACTTC. V usage is TRBV3-1 and J usage is TRBJ2-5; no reliable D call. The V gene's germline CDR1 is LGHDT and CDR2 YNNKEL (reference sequence). The CDR3 covers 15 residues. Trimming left V 1 base short and J 2 bases short, with 11 bases between.

This clonotype was seen a few times. V is TRBV28 and J is TRBJ2-1; D call uncertain. V was shortened by 4 bases and J by 0 bases, with 13 bases between the two germline ends. The CDR3 is 16 amino acids. From germline, CDR1 is MDHEN and CDR2 SYDVKM. DNA of the CDR3: TGTGCCAGCAGTTCGGCAGCTGCCTACTCCTACAATGAGCAGTTCTTC. It is translated as CASSSAAAYSYNEQFF.

Many counts were recorded for this clonotype. The chain has TRBV7-6 and TRBJ1-4, with a weak D call TRBD1 (6 bases). The germline V and J ends were trimmed by 3 bases and 10 bases, with 15 bases remaining between them. Germline CDR1 SGHVS, CDR2 FNYEAQ. The CDR3 runs 14 residues. CDR3 nucleotides: TGTGCCAGCAGCTTCGGGGGGGCGGGGAGAAAACTGTTTTTT. It yields the protein CASSFGGAGRKLFF.

This rearrangement joins TRBV7-6 to TRBJ1-3; possible D gene TRBD1, 6 bases. Trimming took 1 base from V and 0 from J, leaving 7 bases between them. Germline V gene lookup returns CDR1 SGHVS and CDR2 FNYEAQ. The CDR3 is 15 amino acids. The CDR3 reads CASSLEGGSGNTIYF. CDR3 DNA sequence: TGTGCCAGCAGCTTAGAAGGGGGCTCTGGAAACACCATATATTTT.

This clonotype was observed at least ten times. The chain couples TRBV12-3 or TRBV12-4 to TRBJ2-7; 9 nucleotides agree with TRBD2. CDR3 length equals 14 residues. V was clipped by 6 bases and J by 2 bases; unmatched bases: 5. This CDR3 reads CASSLSGGTYEQYF. The CDR3 DNA reads TGTGCCAGCAGCCTTAGCGGGGGCACCTACGAGCAGTACTTC.

The chain has TRBV11-3 and TRBJ2-5; D gene ambiguous. V lost 5 bases and J lost 9, with 7 bases in between. CDR1 is SGHNT and CDR2 is YENEEA in the germline V gene. This CDR3 contains 10 residues. The CDR3, as DNA: TGTGCCAGCAGCCGAGACGCCCAGTACTTC. Protein: CASSRDAQYF.